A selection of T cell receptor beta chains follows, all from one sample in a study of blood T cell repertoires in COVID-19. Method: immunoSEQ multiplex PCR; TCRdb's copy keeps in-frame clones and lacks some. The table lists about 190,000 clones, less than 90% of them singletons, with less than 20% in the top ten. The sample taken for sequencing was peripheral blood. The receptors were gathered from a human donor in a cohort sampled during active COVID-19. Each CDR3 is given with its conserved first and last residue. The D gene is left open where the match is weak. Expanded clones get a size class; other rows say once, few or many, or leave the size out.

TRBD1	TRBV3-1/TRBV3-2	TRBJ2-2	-	TGTGCCAGCAGCCCCCGGGACAGGGCCGCCGGGGAGCTGTTTTTT	CASSPRDRAAGELFF
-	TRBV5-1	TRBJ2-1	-	TGCGCCAGCAGCTTGGGAGGGGGACTAAGCTCCTACAATGAGCAGTTCTTC	CASSLGGGLSSYNEQFF
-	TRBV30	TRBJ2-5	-	TGTGCCTGGAGTTTGCAGGGGCAGACCCAGTACTTC	CAWSLQGQTQYF
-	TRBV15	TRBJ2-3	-	TGTGCCACCAGCAGTTCCCCGAGCGGGAGCACAGATACGCAGTATTTT	CATSSSPSGSTDTQYF
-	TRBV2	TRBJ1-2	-	TGTGCCAGCAGTGGACAGTTGAACTATGGCTACACCTTC	CASSGQLNYGYTF
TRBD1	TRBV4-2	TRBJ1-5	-	TGTGCCAGCAGCCGCGGACAGGGCATCCAGCCCCAGCATTTT	CASSRGQGIQPQHF
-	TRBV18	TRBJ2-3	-	TGTGCCAGCTCGCCGCGGGTAACTAGCACAGATACGCAGTATTTT	CASSPRVTSTDTQYF
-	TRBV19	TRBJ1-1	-	TGTGCCAGTAGCATAAACAGGGCCACTGAAGCTTTCTTT	CASSINRATEAFF
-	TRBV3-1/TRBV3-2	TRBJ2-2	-	TGTGCCAGCAGCCCCGAGGGAGGGGGGACGGGCACCGGGGAGCTGTTTTTT	CASSPEGGGTGTGELFF
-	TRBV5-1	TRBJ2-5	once	TGCGCCAGCAGCGAGACGGGACACTCACAAGAGACCCAGTACTTC	CASSETGHSQETQYF
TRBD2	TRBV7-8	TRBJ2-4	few	TGTGCCAGCAGCACAAACCCCCGCGGGACTAGCGAGAGACTAGCCAAAAACATTCAGTACTTC	CASSTNPRGTSERLAKNIQYF
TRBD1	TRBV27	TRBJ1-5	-	TGTGCCAGCAGGAGGCAGGGGGGTATGAACAATCAGCCCCAGCATTTT	CASRRQGGMNNQPQHF
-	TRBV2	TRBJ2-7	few	TGTGCCACCCTGGGACTGGCCTACGAGCAGTACTTC	CATLGLAYEQYF
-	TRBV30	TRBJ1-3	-	TGTGCCTGGAGTCTCTTCTCTGGAAACACCATATATTTT	CAWSLFSGNTIYF
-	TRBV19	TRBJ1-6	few	TGTGCCAGTAGTCCACAAGAGCGTTCACCCCTCCACTTT	CASSPQERSPLHF
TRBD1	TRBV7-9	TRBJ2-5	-	TGTGCCAGCGCCAGGATTGCAGGGGGCCAAGAGACCCAGTACTTC	CASARIAGGQETQYF
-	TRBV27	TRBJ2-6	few	TGTGCCAGCAGAAGTGAAGGAGAGGCCAACGTCCTGACTTTC	CASRSEGEANVLTF
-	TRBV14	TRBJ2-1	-	TGTGCCAGCAGATCAGGGCCGGAGCAGTTCTTC	CASRSGPEQFF
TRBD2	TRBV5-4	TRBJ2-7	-	TGTGCCAGCAGCTTGGTGCTAGCGGGTTACCACGAGCAGTACTTC	CASSLVLAGYHEQYF
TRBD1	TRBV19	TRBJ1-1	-	TGTGCCAGTAGTCTCGGACAGGGGGCGCCGAACACTGAAGCTTTCTTT	CASSLGQGAPNTEAFF
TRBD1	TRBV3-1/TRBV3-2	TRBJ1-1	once	TGTGCCAGCAGCCAAAGGGGGCAGCCGAACACTGAAGCTTTCTTT	CASSQRGQPNTEAFF
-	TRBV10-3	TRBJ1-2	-	TGTGCCATCAGCCTCTCACAGGGCGGAAGGGGCAATAATGGCTACACCTTC	CAISLSQGGRGNNGYTF
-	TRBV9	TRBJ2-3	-	TGTGCCAGCAGCGTACTGGCGGGAATCACAGATACGCAGTATTTT	CASSVLAGITDTQYF
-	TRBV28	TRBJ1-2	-	TGTGCCAGCCGCGCGGAGGAAGACTACACCTTC	CASRAEEDYTF
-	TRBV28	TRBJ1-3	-	TGTGCCAGTTCATACAGCTCTGGAAACACCATATATTTT	CASSYSSGNTIYF
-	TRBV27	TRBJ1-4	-	TGTGCCAGCAGTACCCTGGGGGCGACTAATGAAAAACTGTTTTTT	CASSTLGATNEKLFF
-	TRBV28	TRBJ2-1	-	TGTGCCAGCACCCCAGGAGGCTCCTACAATGAGCAGTTCTTC	CASTPGGSYNEQFF
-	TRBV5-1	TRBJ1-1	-	TGCGCCAGCAGCTTGGCGGGGGGAGACACTGAAGCTTTCTTT	CASSLAGGDTEAFF
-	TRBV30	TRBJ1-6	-	TGTGCCTCCCGACACATCGCTCCCAATTCACCCCTCCACTTT	CASRHIAPNSPLHF
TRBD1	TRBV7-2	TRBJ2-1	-	TGTGCCAGCAGCGACGGGACAGCCAGATACAATGAGCAGTTCTTC	CASSDGTARYNEQFF
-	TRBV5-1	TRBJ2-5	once	TGCGCCAGCAGCTTAGAGGGCGATTCAGTAATAGAGACCCAGTACTTC	CASSLEGDSVIETQYF
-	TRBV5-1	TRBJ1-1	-	TGCGCCAGCTACAGGGATGGGACTGAAGCTTTCTTT	CASYRDGTEAFF
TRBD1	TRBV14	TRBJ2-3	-	TGTGCCAGCAGCCATGGACAGGCCCCCACAGATACGCAGTATTTT	CASSHGQAPTDTQYF
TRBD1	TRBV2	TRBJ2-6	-	TGTGCCAGCGGGACAGGCTCTGGGGCCAACGTCCTGACTTTC	CASGTGSGANVLTF
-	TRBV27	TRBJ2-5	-	TGTGCCAGCAGTCCGCGGACATTATTGGAGACCCAGTACTTC	CASSPRTLLETQYF
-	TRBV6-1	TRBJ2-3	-	TGTGCCAGCAGTGAAGTACAGGTACCAGATACGCAGTATTTT	CASSEVQVPDTQYF
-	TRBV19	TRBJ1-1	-	TGTGCCAGTAGTAACCAGGGATATACTGAAGCTTTCTTT	CASSNQGYTEAFF
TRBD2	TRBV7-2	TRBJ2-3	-	TGTGCCAGCAGCTTAGATAGCGGGACTGATACGCAGTATTTT	CASSLDSGTDTQYF
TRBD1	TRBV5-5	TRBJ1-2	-	TGTGCCAGCAGCTTGGGACAGGGCCCTCCTACGTGGGGCTACACCTTC	CASSLGQGPPTWGYTF
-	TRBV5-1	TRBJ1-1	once	TGCGCCAGCAGCACACAGGGTCTGGGGACTGAAGCTTTCTTT	CASSTQGLGTEAFF
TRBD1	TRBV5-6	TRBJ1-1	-	TGTGCCAGCAGCTTCCCCACAGGGGGAACTGAAGCTTTCTTT	CASSFPTGGTEAFF
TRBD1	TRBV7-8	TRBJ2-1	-	TGTGCCAGCAATCCACAGGGGGATGAGCAGTTCTTC	CASNPQGDEQFF
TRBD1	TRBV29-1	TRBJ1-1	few	TGCAGCGGCTGGGACAGGTGGAACACTGAAGCTTTCTTT	CSGWDRWNTEAFF
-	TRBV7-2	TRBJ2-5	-	TGTGCCAGCAGCTTCCGGGGGACCCTACAAGAGACCCAGTACTTC	CASSFRGTLQETQYF
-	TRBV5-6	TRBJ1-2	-	TGTGCCAGCAGCCGCGCAGACAGATCTAGAGGTGGCTACACCTTC	CASSRADRSRGGYTF
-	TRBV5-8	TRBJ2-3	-	TGTGCCAGCAGCTTGCAGTATGGCACAGATACGCAGTATTTT	CASSLQYGTDTQYF
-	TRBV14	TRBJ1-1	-	TGTGCCAGCAGCCAAGCAGGGCCGAACACTGAAGCTTTCTTT	CASSQAGPNTEAFF
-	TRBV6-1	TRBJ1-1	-	TGTGCCAGCAGTGAAGGGGGGGGAGGCACTGAAGCTTTCTTT	CASSEGGGGTEAFF
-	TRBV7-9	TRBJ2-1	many	TGTGCCAGCAGCCCGCCCCAAGCGGATGTCATGTACAATGAGCAGTTCTTC	CASSPPQADVMYNEQFF
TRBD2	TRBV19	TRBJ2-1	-	TGTGCCAGTAGTATAGAGACACTAGCGGCCTACAATGAGCAGTTCTTC	CASSIETLAAYNEQFF